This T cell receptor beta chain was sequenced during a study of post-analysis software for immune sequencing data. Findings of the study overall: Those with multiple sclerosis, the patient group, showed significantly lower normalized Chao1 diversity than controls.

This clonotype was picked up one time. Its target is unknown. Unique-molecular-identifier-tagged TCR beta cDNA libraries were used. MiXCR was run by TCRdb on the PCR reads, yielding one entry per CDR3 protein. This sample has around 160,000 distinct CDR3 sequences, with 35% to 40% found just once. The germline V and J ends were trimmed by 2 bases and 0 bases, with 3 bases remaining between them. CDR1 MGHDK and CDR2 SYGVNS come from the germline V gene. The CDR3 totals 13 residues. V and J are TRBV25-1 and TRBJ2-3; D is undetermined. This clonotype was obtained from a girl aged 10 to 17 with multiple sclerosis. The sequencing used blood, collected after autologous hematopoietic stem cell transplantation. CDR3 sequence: CASSETSTDTQYF. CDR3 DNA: TGTGCCAGCAGTGAAACTAGCACAGATACGCAGTATTTT. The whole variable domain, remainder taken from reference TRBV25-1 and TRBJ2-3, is EADIYQTPRYLVIGTGKKITLECSQTMGHDKMYWYQQDPGMELHLIHYSYGVNSTEKGDLSSESTVSRIRTEHFPLTLESARPSHTSQYLCASSETSTDTQYFGPGTRLTVL.